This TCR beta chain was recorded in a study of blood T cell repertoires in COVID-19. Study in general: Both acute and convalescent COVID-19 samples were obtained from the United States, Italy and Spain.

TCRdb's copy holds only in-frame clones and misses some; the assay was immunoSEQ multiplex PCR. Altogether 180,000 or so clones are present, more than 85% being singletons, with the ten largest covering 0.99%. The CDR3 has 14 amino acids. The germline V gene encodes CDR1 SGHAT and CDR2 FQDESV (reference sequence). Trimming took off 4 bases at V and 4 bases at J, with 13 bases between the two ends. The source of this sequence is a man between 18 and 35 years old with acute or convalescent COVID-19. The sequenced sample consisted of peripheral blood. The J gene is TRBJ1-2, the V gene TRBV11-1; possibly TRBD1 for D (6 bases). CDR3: CASSSPTGFYGYTF. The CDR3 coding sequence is TGTGCCAGCAGCTCCCCAACAGGGTTCTATGGCTACACCTTC.